A selection of T cell receptor beta chains follows, all from one sample in a study of T cells in Graves' hyperthyroidism and ophthalmopathy. TCRdb recomputed calls from the multiplex PCR reads with MiXCR, one row per CDR3 protein. Among roughly 500,000 distinct CDR3 sequences listed, approximately 23% were seen once. Sequenced: blood. The receptors were gathered from a woman in her 70s with Graves' ophthalmopathy. CDR3s include the opening cysteine and the closing phenylalanine or tryptophan. D genes are given only for firm matches. Clone size, where shown, is once, few, many, or a class for clones that have expanded.

>TRBD1|TRBJ2-1|TRBV11-2|many
TGTGCCAGCAGCACACAGGGGGCGAACTACAATGAGCAGTTCTTC
CASSTQGANYNEQFF
>TRBD2|TRBJ2-3|TRBV20-1|many
TGCAGTGCTAGTAGGACTAGCGGCACAGATACGCAGTATTTT
CSASRTSGTDTQYF
>TRBD1|TRBJ2-5|TRBV5-1|many
TGCGCCAGCGGCCAGACAGGGGAGGAGACCCAGTACTTC
CASGQTGEETQYF
>TRBD1|TRBJ1-2|TRBV7-6|few
TGTGCCAGCAGCTTGGACAGGGGGCTCTATGGCTACACCTTC
CASSLDRGLYGYTF
>NA|TRBJ2-7|TRBV7-2|NA
TGTGCCAGCAGCTTAGGTGGACTACGGCAGTACTTC
CASSLGGLRQYF
>NA|TRBJ2-3|TRBV20-1|NA
TGCAGTGCTAGAGCCGGGGGCCCGGGGATCGGCACAGATACGCAGTATTTT
CSARAGGPGIGTDTQYF
>TRBD2|TRBJ2-3|TRBV11-2|many
TGTGCCAGCAGCACCTTAGCGGGGATAACAGATACGCAGTATTTT
CASSTLAGITDTQYF
>NA|TRBJ2-5|TRBV6-2/TRBV6-3|NA
TGTGCCACCCACCAAAGTAGCGGAGTGGTGGAGACCCAGTACTTC
CATHQSSGVVETQYF
>NA|TRBJ1-1|TRBV5-1|few
TGTGCCAGCAGCCTCCGCAGAGTCTCGAACACTGAAGCTTTCTTT
CASSLRRVSNTEAFF
>NA|TRBJ2-1|TRBV24-1|few
TGTGCCACCAGTGATGCCCAATCTAGCTATGAGCAGTTCTTC
CATSDAQSSYEQFF
>TRBD1|TRBJ1-2|TRBV5-4|NA
TGTGCCAGCAGCCAAGGGACAGACCAAACTTCCTGTGGTGGCTACACCTTC
CASSQGTDQTSCGGYTF
>NA|TRBJ1-2|TRBV7-2|many
TGTGCCAGCAGCTTAGCCTTCTATGGCTACACCTTC
CASSLAFYGYTF
>TRBD2|TRBJ2-3|TRBV12-3/TRBV12-4|NA
TGTGCCAGCAGCGAGGGACTAGCGGGAGGGCCCTCCACAGATACGCAGTATTTT
CASSEGLAGGPSTDTQYF
>TRBD1|TRBJ1-2|TRBV6-1|NA
TGTGCCAGCAGAAAAGGACAGGGCCAAGGTTATGGCTACACCTTC
CASRKGQGQGYGYTF
>TRBD1|TRBJ1-6|TRBV7-2|few
TGTGCCAGCAGACTGTCCCACCGGGACAGGGTCCACTTT
CASRLSHRDRVHF
>NA|TRBJ2-4|TRBV20-1|many
TGCAGTGCTAGAGATAAGGGCGTAAACATTCAGTACTTC
CSARDKGVNIQYF
>TRBD1|TRBJ2-1|TRBV7-2|few
TGTGCCAGCAGTCATCACGGGACAGGGAATGAGCAGTTCTTC
CASSHHGTGNEQFF
>NA|TRBJ1-5|TRBV24-1|few
TGTGCCACCAGTGATCCCCGACGGACCGGAACCAATCAGCCCCAGCATTTT
CATSDPRRTGTNQPQHF
>TRBD2|TRBJ2-1|TRBV24-1|few
TGTGCCACCAGTGATTTCGCAACCGGGACTAGCGGGTCCAATGAGCAGTTCTTC
CATSDFATGTSGSNEQFF
>TRBD1|TRBJ2-7|TRBV11-2|many
TGTGCCAGCAGCGAGACAGGGAGATACGAGCAGTACTTC
CASSETGRYEQYF
>NA|TRBJ1-2|TRBV5-4|NA
TGTGCCAGCAGCTTGGTTCAGGGGAAGGGAGGCTACACCTTC
CASSLVQGKGGYTF
>TRBD2|TRBJ2-1|TRBV11-2|many
TGTGCCAGCAGCTTCTTAGCGGGAGCGTACAATGAGCAGTTCTTC
CASSFLAGAYNEQFF